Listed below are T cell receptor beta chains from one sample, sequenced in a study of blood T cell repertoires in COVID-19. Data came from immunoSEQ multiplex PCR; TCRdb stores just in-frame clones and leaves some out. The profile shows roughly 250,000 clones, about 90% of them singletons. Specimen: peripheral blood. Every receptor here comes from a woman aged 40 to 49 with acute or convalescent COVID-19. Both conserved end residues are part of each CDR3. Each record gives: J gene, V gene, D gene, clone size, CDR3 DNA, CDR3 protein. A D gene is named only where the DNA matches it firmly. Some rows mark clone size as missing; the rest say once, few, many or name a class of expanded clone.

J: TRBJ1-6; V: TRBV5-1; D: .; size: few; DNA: TGCGCCAGCACCATGGTGGGGGCGCATAATTCACCCCTCCACTTT; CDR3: CASTMVGAHNSPLHF
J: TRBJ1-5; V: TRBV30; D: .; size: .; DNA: TGTGCCTGGAGTACCAGGAGCAATCAGCCCCAGCATTTT; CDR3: CAWSTRSNQPQHF
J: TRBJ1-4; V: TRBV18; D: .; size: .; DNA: TGTGCCAGCTCACCGGGTAGAGGTAATGAAAAACTGTTTTTT; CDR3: CASSPGRGNEKLFF
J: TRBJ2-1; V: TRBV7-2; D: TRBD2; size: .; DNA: TGTGCCAGCAAATTACCTTCTAGCGGGGCCTACAATGAGCAGTTCTTC; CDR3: CASKLPSSGAYNEQFF
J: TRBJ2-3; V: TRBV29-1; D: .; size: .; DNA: TGCAGCGTTGAGACTAGCAGGGGTCGGGGCACAGATACGCAGTATTTT; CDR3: CSVETSRGRGTDTQYF
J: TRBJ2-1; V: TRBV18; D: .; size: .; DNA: TGTGCCAGCTCACCTTTGGGGCTCCGCGGTTCCTACAATGAGCAGTTCTTC; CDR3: CASSPLGLRGSYNEQFF
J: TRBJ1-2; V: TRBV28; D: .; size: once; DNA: TGTGCCAGCAGTTTATCCGGGATCTATGGCTACACCTTC; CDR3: CASSLSGIYGYTF
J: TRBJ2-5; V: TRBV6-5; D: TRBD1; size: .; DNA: TGTGCCAGCAGACCACAGGGGGCCTCAGAGACCCAGTACTTC; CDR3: CASRPQGASETQYF
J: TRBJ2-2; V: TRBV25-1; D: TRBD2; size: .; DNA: TGTGCCAGCAGTGAAGTTTGGGCGGGGGGCACCGGGGAGCTGTTTTTT; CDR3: CASSEVWAGGTGELFF
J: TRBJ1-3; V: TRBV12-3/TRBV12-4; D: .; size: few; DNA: TGTGCCAGCAGGCGGGGTGATGGAAACACCATATATTTT; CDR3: CASRRGDGNTIYF
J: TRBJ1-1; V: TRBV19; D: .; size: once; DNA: TGTGCCAGTAGTAACAGCTACACTGAAGCTTTCTTT; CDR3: CASSNSYTEAFF
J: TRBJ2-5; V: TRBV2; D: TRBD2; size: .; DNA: TGTGCCGGAGGGACTAGCGTAAAAGAGACCCAGTACTTC; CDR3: CAGGTSVKETQYF
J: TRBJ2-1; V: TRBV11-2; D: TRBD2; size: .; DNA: TGTGCCAGCAGCTTAGCTGGGGGGACTAGCGGCCACAATGAGCAGTTCTTC; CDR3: CASSLAGGTSGHNEQFF
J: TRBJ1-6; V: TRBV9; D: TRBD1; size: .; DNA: TGTGCCAGCAGCGCAACAGGGGCCGGCTATAATTCACCCCTCCACTTT; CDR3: CASSATGAGYNSPLHF
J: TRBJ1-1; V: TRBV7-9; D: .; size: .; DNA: TGTGCCAGCAGCCGCCTTGGAGGGCGATTGGGGAACACTGAAGCTTTCTTT; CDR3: CASSRLGGRLGNTEAFF
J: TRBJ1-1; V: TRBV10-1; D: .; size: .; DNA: TGCGCCAGCAGTCCCCAGGGGTTGAACACTGAAGCTTTCTTT; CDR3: CASSPQGLNTEAFF
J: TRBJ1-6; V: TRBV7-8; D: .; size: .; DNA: TGTGCCAGCAGCTTAACGGACAGACGGTCACCCCTCCACTTT; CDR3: CASSLTDRRSPLHF
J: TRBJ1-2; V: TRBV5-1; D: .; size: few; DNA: TGCGCCAGCAGCTTGGGGCCCCAGGGGCGATTAGTGAACTATGGCTACACCTTC; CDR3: CASSLGPQGRLVNYGYTF
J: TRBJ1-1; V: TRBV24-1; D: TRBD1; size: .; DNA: TGTGCCACCAGTGACCCGGGACAGGGGGCAGAAGCTTTCTTT; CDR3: CATSDPGQGAEAFF
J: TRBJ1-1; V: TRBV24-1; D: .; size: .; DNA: TGTGCCACCAGCGCCGGAGGGACGGTTAGAGGCACTGAAGCTTTCTTT; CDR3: CATSAGGTVRGTEAFF
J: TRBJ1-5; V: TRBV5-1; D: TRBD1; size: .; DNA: TGCGCCAGCAGCTTCACAGGGGATAATCAGCCCCAGCATTTT; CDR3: CASSFTGDNQPQHF
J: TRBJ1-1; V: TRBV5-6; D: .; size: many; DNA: TGTGCCAGCAGCTTGGGTCGTGGTCCCGGGATGGGGAACACTGAAGCTTTCTTT; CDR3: CASSLGRGPGMGNTEAFF
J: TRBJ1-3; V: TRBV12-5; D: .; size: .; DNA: TGTGCTAGTGGTTTGGTACGTGCCGGGGAGGGCTCTGGAAACACCATATATTTT; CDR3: CASGLVRAGEGSGNTIYF
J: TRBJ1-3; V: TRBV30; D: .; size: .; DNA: TGTGCCGGATCTAGGGGAAACACCATATATTTT; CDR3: CAGSRGNTIYF
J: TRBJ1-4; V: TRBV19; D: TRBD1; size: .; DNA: TGTGCCAGTAGTCGGGGCGGGGCAGGGGGTGAAAAACTGTTTTTT; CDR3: CASSRGGAGGEKLFF
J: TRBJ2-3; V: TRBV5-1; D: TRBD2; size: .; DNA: TGCGCCAGCACCTCGCTAGCGGGGACAGATACGCAGTATTTT; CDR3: CASTSLAGTDTQYF
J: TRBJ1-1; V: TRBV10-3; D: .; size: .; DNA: TGTGCCATCAGATCCCCCGAGACAGTGAACACTGAAGCTTTCTTT; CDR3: CAIRSPETVNTEAFF
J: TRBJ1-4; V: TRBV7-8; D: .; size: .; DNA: TGTGCCAGCTCGAGGCGGGTTGCAACTAATGAAAAACTGTTTTTT; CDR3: CASSRRVATNEKLFF
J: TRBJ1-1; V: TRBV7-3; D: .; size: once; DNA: TGTGCCAGCAGCTACCCCTCAGGGGTAGGGAACACTGAAGCTTTCTTT; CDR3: CASSYPSGVGNTEAFF
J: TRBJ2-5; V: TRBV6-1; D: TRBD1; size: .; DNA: TGTGCCAGCAGTGAAGCGACAGGGGGCCGTGTGACCCAGTACTTC; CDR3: CASSEATGGRVTQYF
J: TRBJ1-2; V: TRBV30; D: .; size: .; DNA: TGTGCCTGGAGTGTACGGCTAGGAGCTAACTATGGCTACACCTTC; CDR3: CAWSVRLGANYGYTF
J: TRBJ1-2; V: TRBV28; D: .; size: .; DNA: TGTGCCAGCAGTACGGACTATGGCTACACCTTC; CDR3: CASSTDYGYTF
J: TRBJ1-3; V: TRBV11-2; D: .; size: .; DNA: TGTGCCAGCAGCTTAATAGGGGCTGGAAACACCATATATTTT; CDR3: CASSLIGAGNTIYF
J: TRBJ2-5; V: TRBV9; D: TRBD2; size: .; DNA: TGTGCCAGCAGCATGACTAGCGGGGCAGAGACCCAGTACTTC; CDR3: CASSMTSGAETQYF
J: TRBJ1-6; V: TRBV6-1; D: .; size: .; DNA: TGTGCCAGCAGTGATCGGGATAATTCACCCCTCCACTTT; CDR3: CASSDRDNSPLHF
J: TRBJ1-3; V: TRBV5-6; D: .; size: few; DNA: TGTGCCAGCAGCTTCCGCCCAGGGTATTCATACTCTGGAAACACCATATATTTT; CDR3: CASSFRPGYSYSGNTIYF
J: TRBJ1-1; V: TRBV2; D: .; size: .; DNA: TGTGCCAGCAGTAGCCAGCGGAACACTGAAGCTTTCTTT; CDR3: CASSSQRNTEAFF
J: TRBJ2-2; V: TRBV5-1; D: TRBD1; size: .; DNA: TGCGCCAGCAGCTTGGCTACACCGGGACAGGGGTCCGGGGAGCTGTTTTTT; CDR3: CASSLATPGQGSGELFF
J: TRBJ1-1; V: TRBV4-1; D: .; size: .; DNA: TGCGCCAGCAGCCAAGATCCGTCGGACAGCGGAAACACTGAAGCTTTCTTT; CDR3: CASSQDPSDSGNTEAFF
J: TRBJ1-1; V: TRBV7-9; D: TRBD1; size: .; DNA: TGTGCCAGCAGCTTAGGGACAGGGAGGCCTGAAGCTTTCTTT; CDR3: CASSLGTGRPEAFF
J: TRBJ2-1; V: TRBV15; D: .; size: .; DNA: TGTGCCACCAGCAGAGCGGGGGGCAGAGGCAATGAGCAGTTCTTC; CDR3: CATSRAGGRGNEQFF
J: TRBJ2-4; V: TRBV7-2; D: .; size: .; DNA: TGTGCCAGCAGGAAAACGCCAGGGCTAAACATTCAGTACTTC; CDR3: CASRKTPGLNIQYF
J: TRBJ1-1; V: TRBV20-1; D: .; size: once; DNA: TGCAGTGCTAGATATCACGGTGAAGCTTTCTTT; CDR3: CSARYHGEAFF
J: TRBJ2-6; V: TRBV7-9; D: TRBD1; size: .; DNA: TGTGCCAGCAGCTTCCTCCCGGGACAGGGACATCCTGGGGCCAACGTCCTGACTTTC; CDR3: CASSFLPGQGHPGANVLTF